These 8 T cell receptor beta chains were sequenced from one sample in a study of Graves' ophthalmopathy and Graves' hyperthyroidism (dated by TCRdb to 2016 to 2019). The run used an Illumina HiSeq 2000. TCR beta CDR3 regions were amplified from RNA transcripts for repertoire sequencing. The first round of RT-PCR was done with HTBI primers and the Qiagen OneStep RT-PCR kit, and was followed by a second round of multiplex PCR, then size selection and purification. TCRdb handled the public reads itself, with Q25 trimming in fastp and clone calling in MiXCR, and kept productive beta chains. Each entry is one CDR3 protein sequence, shown with its most common DNA and genes. In all, the sample holds about 740,000 distinct CDR3 sequences, and 40% of those were seen once. The ten largest account for 44% of the sample. The sequenced material came from peripheral blood. These receptors originate from an adult man with Graves' ophthalmopathy.

Many counts were recorded for this clonotype. The J gene is TRBJ1-2, the V gene TRBV16; TRBD1 agrees at 7 bases. The CDR3 consists of 16 residues. Germline values: CDR1 KGHSY, CDR2 FQNENV. V trimming: 1 base; J trimming: 2 bases; junction bases outside the gene matches: 7. CDR3 protein: CASSQYSGGSNYGYTF. Written as DNA, the CDR3 is TGTGCCAGCAGCCAATACTCAGGGGGGTCAAACTATGGCTACACCTTC. The whole variable domain, filled in from reference TRBV16 and TRBJ1-2, reads GEEVAQTPKHLVRGEGQKAKLYCAPIKGHSYVFWYQQVLKNEFKFLISFQNENVFDETGMPKERFSAKCLPNSPCSLEIQATKLEDSAVYFCASSQYSGGSNYGYTFGSGTRLTVV.

The chain uses TRBV10-1 and TRBJ1-6; D remains unclear. Germline CDR1 and CDR2: WNHNN and SYGVQD (reference sequence). Between the trimmed V and J ends, which lost 8 bases and 4 bases, there was a span of 6 bases. The CDR3 covers 12 residues. The chain's CDR3 is CASRGYNSPLHF. As DNA, the CDR3 is TGCGCCAGCCGGGGTTATAATTCACCCCTCCACTTT.

The chain is built from TRBV7-6 and TRBJ2-7; TRBD1 matches at 7 bases. V dropped 4 bases and J dropped 2; count of bases not matched to a gene: 8. The CDR3 has 15 residues. Germline values: CDR1 SGHVS, CDR2 FNYEAQ. The CDR3 here is CASSSSRDSTYEQYF. CDR3 DNA: TGTGCCAGCAGCTCGAGCCGGGACAGTACCTACGAGCAGTACTTC.

This clonotype was observed many times. CDR3 amino acids: CASSAGTGRYEQYF. The CDR3 nucleotides read TGTGCCAGCAGTGCCGGGACAGGGAGGTACGAGCAGTACTTC. The chain employs TRBV2 and TRBJ2-7; the match to TRBD1 covers 9 bases. Germline V gene lookup returns CDR1 SNHLY and CDR2 FYNNEI. This CDR3 is built from 14 residues. V was pared by 4 bases and J by 4 bases, with 5 bases of the junction left unmatched.

At least ten counts were recorded for this clonotype. The chain employs TRBV29-1 and TRBJ2-7, with TRBD1 as a possible D gene (6 bases). Germline assignment: CDR1 SQVTM and CDR2 ANQGSEA. The CDR3 runs to 12 residues. Trimming left V 4 bases short and J 7 bases short, with 14 bases between. Here the CDR3 DNA reads TGCAGCGTTGTCCGGACAGAGGGGGAGCAGTACTTC. Protein: CSVVRTEGEQYF.

This clonotype was seen only once. A much larger clone lies a single base off, so this may be a read error. The CDR3 DNA sequence: TGTGCCAGCAGCTTAGCCAGGGTTGAGGTTCGGAACACTGAAGCTTTCTTT. Its translation: CASSLARVEVRNTEAFF. This rearrangement joins TRBV7-8 to TRBJ1-1; TRBD1 might be the D (5 bases). The V end was cut by 0 bases, the J end by 1 base, with 15 bases between. The CDR3 is made up of 17 amino acids. Germline CDR1 reads SGHVS; CDR2 reads FQNEAQ.

The chain recombines TRBV20-1 with TRBJ1-4, with unresolved D. CDR1 is DFQATT and CDR2 is SNEGSKA in the germline V gene (reference sequence). V dropped 3 bases and J dropped 3 bases, with 14 bases sitting between them. This CDR3 comprises 15 residues. CDR3 coding DNA: TGCAGTGCTAGTGAACTTGGGCGTCCTAATGAAAAACTGTTTTTT. This codes for CSASELGRPNEKLFF.

The gene calls are TRBV9 and TRBJ1-6; maybe TRBD1 (5 bases). V was pared by 7 bases and J by 8 bases, with 13 bases between. The CDR3 runs 13 residues. Germline V gene lookup returns CDR1 SGDLS and CDR2 YYNGEE. The CDR3 spells CASRIGGYSPLHF. The CDR3 bases are TGTGCCAGCCGCATTGGGGGGTATTCACCCCTCCACTTT.